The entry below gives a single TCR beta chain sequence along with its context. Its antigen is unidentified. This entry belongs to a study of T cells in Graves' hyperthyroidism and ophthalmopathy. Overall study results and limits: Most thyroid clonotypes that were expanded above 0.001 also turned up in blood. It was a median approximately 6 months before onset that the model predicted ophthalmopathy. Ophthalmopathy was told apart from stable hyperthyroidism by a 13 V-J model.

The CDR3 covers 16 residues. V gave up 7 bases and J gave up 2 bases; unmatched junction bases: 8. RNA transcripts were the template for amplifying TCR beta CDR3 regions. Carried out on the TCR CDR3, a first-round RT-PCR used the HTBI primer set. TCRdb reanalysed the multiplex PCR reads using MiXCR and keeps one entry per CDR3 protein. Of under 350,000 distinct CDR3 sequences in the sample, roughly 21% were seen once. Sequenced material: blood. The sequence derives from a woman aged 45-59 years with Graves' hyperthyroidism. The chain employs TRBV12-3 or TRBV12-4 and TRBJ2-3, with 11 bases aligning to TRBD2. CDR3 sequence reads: CASNDLAGGPTDTQYF. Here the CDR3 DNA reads TGTGCCAGCAACGACTTAGCGGGAGGGCCCACAGATACGCAGTATTTT.